The next 10 T cell receptor beta chains were all read from a single sample in a study of OX40 agonist ivuxolimab in advanced cancers. Assay: immunoSEQ multiplex PCR; the TCRdb copy retains only in-frame clones and omits some. The repertoire holds just under 75,000 clones, with around nine tenths as singletons. The sample was CD4+ or CD8+ T cells sorted from blood, taken in a trial of the OX40 agonist ivuxolimab. Source of these receptors: an adult with an advanced solid tumor such as melanoma, head and neck, liver or kidney cancer.

The chain employs TRBV4-3 and TRBJ1-6; TRBD1 matches at 7 bases. CDR1 LGHNA and CDR2 YSLEER come from the germline V gene. The J segment lost 7 bases and the V segment lost 2 bases, leaving 8 bases of the junction unmatched. CDR3 length: 16 amino acids. The CDR3 spells CASSQHRDSGNSPLHF. CDR3 coding DNA: TGCGCCAGCAGCCAACATCGGGACAGCGGAAATTCACCCCTCCACTTT.

The chain has TRBV7-2 and TRBJ2-2; D not resolved. The germline V gene encodes CDR1 SGHTA and CDR2 FQGNSA. This CDR3 contains 14 residues. Trimming left V 1 base short and J 5 bases short, with 8 bases between. In DNA, the CDR3 is TGTGCCAGCAGCTTAGGTAGTTTGACCGGGGAGCTGTTTTTT. The encoded protein is CASSLGSLTGELFF.

Comments on this clone: At the DNA level, this CDR3 is encoded by other sequences in the same sample as well. The chain links TRBV6-5 to TRBJ2-7, with 14 positions matching TRBD2. The J segment lost 3 bases and the V segment lost 6 bases, leaving 1 base of the junction unmatched. Germline CDR1 reads MNHEY; CDR2 reads SVGAGI. The CDR3 is 14 amino acids. Here the CDR3 reads CASSGTSGSYEQYF. CDR3 DNA sequence: TGTGCCAGCAGCGGGACTAGCGGGAGCTACGAGCAGTACTTC.

This clone was observed once. The V gene is TRBV4-2, the J gene TRBJ2-3; either TRBD1 or TRBD2 may supply D (5 bases each). Deletions cut 1 base from V and 2 bases from J, with 13 bases between. Looked up from germline, CDR1 is LGHNA and CDR2 is YNFKEQ. The length of the CDR3 is 16 residues. In DNA form, the CDR3 reads TGTGCCAGCAGCCAAGGATCCGGGGCCACCACAGATACGCAGTATTTT. This codes for CASSQGSGATTDTQYF.

This sequence joins TRBV5-4 and TRBJ2-7, with D possibly being TRBD1 or TRBD2 (5 bases each). The CDR3 contains 15 residues. The V end lost 1 base, the J end lost 7 bases, and 18 bases lay between the germline ends. CDR1 and CDR2 from the germline V gene are SGHNT and YYREEE (reference sequence). CDR3 in amino acids: CASSLSQSPWGEQYF. CDR3 coding DNA: TGTGCCAGCAGCTTGTCGCAGTCCCCATGGGGGGAGCAGTACTTC.

The rearrangement joins TRBV6-5 to TRBJ2-3, with a weak D call TRBD1 (5 bases). Trimming shortened V by 0 bases and J by 0 bases, and 7 bases separated the two germline ends. The length of the CDR3 is 15 residues. Germline V gives CDR1 MNHEY, CDR2 SVGAGI. The CDR3 loop reads CASSYSGASTDTQYF. The DNA of the CDR3 is TGTGCCAGCAGTTACTCTGGGGCAAGCACAGATACGCAGTATTTT.

This clone was counted between two and nine times. This chain joins TRBV5-4 and TRBJ2-5, with TRBD1 matching 9 bases. There are 17 residues in the CDR3. Germline V gives CDR1 SGHNT, CDR2 YYREEE (reference sequence). Unmatched junction bases numbered 11, after V lost 1 base and J lost 4 bases. The DNA for the CDR3 is TGTGCCAGCAGCTTGTGGGGACAGGGCGAAACGAGAGAGACCCAGTACTTC. As protein: CASSLWGQGETRETQYF.

The chain has TRBV5-1 and TRBJ2-1, with a tentative D call TRBD2 (5 bases). Germline V gene sequence: CDR1 SGHRS, CDR2 YFSETQ. The length of the CDR3 is 16 residues. V lost 5 bases and J 6 bases, leaving 21 bases between the germline ends. Here the CDR3 DNA reads TGCGCCAGCAGTCAGTTCAGCGGCCGCGTTATCAATGAGCAGTTCTTC. This encodes CASSQFSGRVINEQFF.

The chain employs TRBV13 and TRBJ1-1; the D gene is possibly TRBD1 (6 bases). Trimming took 1 base from V and 4 from J, leaving 25 bases between them. This CDR3 comprises 19 residues. Germline CDR1 reads PRHDT; CDR2 reads FYEKMQ (reference sequence). The CDR3 bases are TGTGCCAGCAGCTTAGAAGGGATTTTTATACAGGGAGGGAGCACTGAAGCTTTCTTT. This encodes CASSLEGIFIQGGSTEAFF.

The chain is built from TRBV27 and TRBJ2-4; the match to TRBD2 covers 10 bases. Unmatched junction bases numbered 33, after V lost 7 bases and J lost 6 bases. Germline values: CDR1 MNHEY, CDR2 SMNVEV (reference sequence). This CDR3 is built from 23 residues. As DNA, the CDR3 is TGTGCCAGCACCACCAAGGAAAGGCTAGCGGGAGACCCGACTAGTTTGAACCCAAACATTCAGTACTTC. Translating it yields CASTTKERLAGDPTSLNPNIQYF.